The 29 T cell receptor beta chains listed next were all sequenced from one sample in a study of radiotherapy plus CTLA-4 blockade in lung cancer. Using immunoSEQ multiplex PCR, the repertoire was profiled, and TCRdb retains in-frame clones only, with some absent. The sample has tens of thousands of clones, approximately 71% seen once. The material was peripheral blood, obtained from a patient treated with radiotherapy plus ipilimumab. The receptor source for this set is a human donor with non-small cell lung cancer whose response to radiotherapy plus ipilimumab could not be evaluated.

The chain uses TRBV19 and TRBJ1-4; a weak D match, TRBD1 (5 bases). The V and J ends lost 6 bases and 0 bases respectively, with 23 bases between them. This CDR3 has 19 amino acids. In germline, CDR1 is LNHDA, CDR2 SQIVND (reference sequence). The chain's CDR3 is CASRPLWAGPLATNEKLFF. DNA for the CDR3: TGTGCCAGTAGGCCCCTTTGGGCAGGGCCGCTTGCAACTAATGAAAAACTGTTTTTT.

The chain uses TRBV6-6 and TRBJ2-5, with D possibly being TRBD2 (7 bases). Trimming stripped 6 bases from V and 5 bases from J, with 22 bases between. This CDR3 spans 16 amino acids. The germline V gene encodes CDR1 MNHNY and CDR2 SVGAGI (reference sequence). The CDR3 DNA reads as TGTGCCAGCAGCCTTCGGCTGGGGGGGGCCGTGGAGACCCAGTACTTC. Protein product: CASSLRLGGAVETQYF.

The chain is built from TRBV30 and TRBJ2-6; D unresolved. CDR3 length: 15 amino acids. The germline V and J ends were trimmed by 4 bases and 0 bases, with 10 bases remaining between them. Germline values: CDR1 GTSNPN, CDR2 SVGIG (reference sequence). CDR3 DNA sequence: TGTGCCTGGACCATACAGAGCTCTGGGGCCAACGTCCTGACTTTC. Translation gives CAWTIQSSGANVLTF. Looking up the rest from reference TRBV30 and TRBJ2-6 gives the full variable domain: SQTIHQWPATLVQPVGSPLSLECTVEGTSNPNLYWYRQAAGRGLQLLFYSVGIGQISSEVPQNLSASRPQDRQFILSSKKLLLSDSGFYLCAWTIQSSGANVLTFGAGSRLTVL.

This clone showed up just a few times. The chain is built from TRBV5-4 and TRBJ1-2; 7 positions agree with TRBD1. Germline loops: CDR1 SGHNT, CDR2 YYREEE (reference sequence). The V and J ends lost 3 bases and 0 bases, in that order; junction bases with no gene match: 8. This CDR3 has 16 amino acids. In DNA, the CDR3 is TGTGCCAGCAGCTGGGGGACAGACCTAGCTAACTATGGCTACACCTTC. This sequence encodes CASSWGTDLANYGYTF.

The chain joins TRBV7-2 to TRBJ2-2; D is perhaps TRBD1 (5 bases). V dropped 4 bases and J dropped 3 bases, with 6 bases sitting between them. Looked up from germline, CDR1 is SGHTA and CDR2 is FQGNSA. The CDR3 is 13 residues long. The CDR3 DNA sequence: TGTGCCAGCAGCTCGACAGACACCGGGGAGCTGTTTTTT. Amino acids: CASSSTDTGELFF.

V and J are TRBV7-9 and TRBJ2-7; maybe TRBD1 (6 bases). The CDR3 length is 15 residues. CDR1 and CDR2 (germline): SEHNR, FQNEAQ (reference sequence). Trimming removed 1 base at V and 8 bases at J, with 18 bases between. The CDR3 region has the DNA TGTGCCAGCAGCTTAGTTGGGGGCGAGTTGGGGAAGCAGTACTTC. It encodes CASSLVGGELGKQYF.

The chain has TRBV4-1 and TRBJ2-7, with 7 bases fitting TRBD1. Germline V CDR1 and CDR2: MGHRA, YSYEKL. The CDR3 spans 13 residues. The V and J ends lost 3 bases and 3 bases, in that order; junction bases with no gene match: 2. This CDR3 reads CASSHGQDYEQYF. The CDR3 region has the DNA TGCGCCAGCAGCCACGGACAGGACTACGAGCAGTACTTC.

Regarding this clone: At one of its ends the junction is not consistent with the germline gene, which may arise from a read error. The sample holds other DNA sequences that translate to the same CDR3. This chain links TRBV5-4 with TRBJ2-5; D might be TRBD1 (6 bases). Germline V gene lookup returns CDR1 SGHNT and CDR2 YYREEE (reference sequence). CDR3 length: 14 amino acids. CDR3 loop: CASSFRTAQETQYF. CDR3 nucleotides: TGTGCCAGCAGCTTTCGGACAGCTCAAGAGACTCAGTACTTC.

The rearrangement joins TRBV18 to TRBJ1-2; 10 nucleotides align to TRBD1. Germline V gene lookup returns CDR1 KGHSH and CDR2 LQKENI. This CDR3 has 17 amino acids. The V and J ends lost 2 bases and 8 bases, in that order; junction bases with no gene match: 14. The CDR3 reads CASSPYEGMTGGNGYTF. The CDR3 DNA reads TGTGCCAGCTCACCATACGAGGGGATGACAGGGGGCAACGGCTACACCTTC.

The rearrangement uses TRBV5-1 and TRBJ2-5, with unresolved D. The DNA end is a closer match to TRBJ2-7, so the J assignment may be wrong. This CDR3 region has 11 residues. Germline CDR1 reads SGHRS; CDR2 reads YFSETQ. CDR3 bases: TGCGCCAGCAGCTTGGAGTACGAGCAGTACTTC. It encodes CASSLEYEQYF.

The V gene is TRBV7-2, the J gene TRBJ2-1; 12 positions match TRBD2. V lost 11 bases, J lost 4 bases, and 6 bases stayed unmatched. The CDR3 length is 14 residues. Germline V gives CDR1 SGHTA, CDR2 FQGNSA. The CDR3 bases are TGTGCCGACCGACTAGCGGGGGTATACAATGAGCAGTTCTTC. The encoded protein is CADRLAGVYNEQFF. The whole variable domain, remainder taken from reference TRBV7-2 and TRBJ2-1, is GAGVSQSPSNKVTEKGKDVELRCDPISGHTALYWYRQSLGQGLEFLIYFQGNSAPDKSGLPSDRFSAERTGGSVSTLTIQRTQQEDSAVYLCADRLAGVYNEQFFGPGTRLTVL.

The rearrangement joins TRBV20-1 to TRBJ2-7, with D perhaps matching TRBD1 (6 bases). Germline V lookup: CDR1 DFQATT, CDR2 SNEGSKA (reference sequence). The CDR3 is 11 residues long. Trimming removed 5 bases at V and 3 bases at J, with 8 bases between. Here the CDR3 reads CSAWTVYEQYF. As DNA, the CDR3 is TGCAGTGCTTGGACAGTCTACGAGCAGTACTTC.

The V and J genes are TRBV5-5 and TRBJ1-5, with D hard to call. The length of the CDR3 is 15 residues. The germline V and J ends were trimmed by 0 bases and 3 bases, with 10 bases remaining between them. Germline loops: CDR1 SGHKS, CDR2 YYEKEE (reference sequence). CDR3 residues: CASSLDGHPNQPQHF. The CDR3 bases are TGTGCCAGCAGCTTGGATGGCCACCCCAATCAGCCCCAGCATTTT.

The CDR3 loop is CASSPTSGGWDTQYF. The CDR3 bases are TGTGCCAGCAGCCCCACTAGCGGGGGGTGGGATACGCAGTATTTT. This chain joins TRBV7-7 and TRBJ2-3, with 12 positions matching TRBD2. This CDR3 region has 15 residues. Germline CDR1 SSHAT, CDR2 FNYEAQ (reference sequence). The J segment lost 6 bases and the V segment lost 5 bases, leaving 6 bases of the junction unmatched.

V and J are TRBV5-1 and TRBJ2-1, with D tentatively TRBD2 (10 bases). Trimming shortened V by 3 bases and J by 2 bases, and 36 bases separated the two germline ends. CDR3 length: 23 amino acids. From germline, CDR1 is SGHRS and CDR2 YFSETQ. CDR3 coding DNA: TGCGCCAGCAGCTCCCCTCTTTACAGGGGGCCGAGCGGGAGGGACCCAACCTACAATGAGCAGTTCTTC. Translation: CASSSPLYRGPSGRDPTYNEQFF. Variable domain in full (rest from reference TRBV5-1 and TRBJ2-1): KAGVTQTPRYLIKTRGQQVTLSCSPISGHRSVSWYQQTPGQGLQFLFEYFSETQRNKGNFPGRFSGRQFSNSRSEMNVSTLELGDSALYLCASSSPLYRGPSGRDPTYNEQFFGPGTRLTVL.

This clone has a handful of counts. The chain links TRBV29-1 to TRBJ2-7; the match to TRBD1 covers 9 bases. The CDR3 has 14 amino acids. Germline-derived CDR1 and CDR2 are SQVTM and ANQGSEA. V lost 5 bases, J lost 3 bases, and 8 bases stayed unmatched. The CDR3 region has the DNA TGCAGCGTTCGCCGGGACAGGGTAGGCTACGAGCAGTACTTC. Its translation: CSVRRDRVGYEQYF.

The chain carries TRBV7-9 and TRBJ2-7; D might be TRBD1 (6 bases). The CDR3 sequence is 14 residues long. Germline V lookup: CDR1 SEHNR, CDR2 FQNEAQ (reference sequence). V shed 3 bases and J shed 2 bases, with 11 bases lying between them. CDR3 DNA: TGTGCCAGCAGCTTTGGGCAGGGGACCTACGAGCAGTACTTC. Amino acid sequence: CASSFGQGTYEQYF. Complete variable domain (other parts from reference TRBV7-9 and TRBJ2-7): DTGVSQNPRHKITKRGQNVTFRCDPISEHNRLYWYRQTLGQGPEFLTYFQNEAQLEKSRLLSDRFSAERPKGSFSTLEIQRTEQGDSAMYLCASSFGQGTYEQYFGPGTRLTVT.

V usage is TRBV2 and J usage is TRBJ2-5, with 10 positions matching TRBD2. Germline V gives CDR1 SNHLY, CDR2 FYNNEI. Unmatched junction bases numbered 8, after V lost 7 bases and J lost 3 bases. The length of the CDR3 is 15 residues. The CDR3 bases are TGTGCCAGCAATCAACTAGCGGGAAATGAAGAGACCCAGTACTTC. Translated, it gives CASNQLAGNEETQYF.

The chain has TRBV7-2 and TRBJ2-7; 11 nucleotides match TRBD2. With V trimmed by 5 bases and J by 2 bases, 14 bases remained unmatched. The CDR3 is made up of 18 amino acids. Germline V lookup: CDR1 SGHTA, CDR2 FQGNSA. CDR3 sequence reads: CASSLAGLAGLGTYEQYF. In DNA, the CDR3 is TGTGCCAGCAGCCTCGCAGGACTAGCGGGCCTGGGAACCTACGAGCAGTACTTC.

The chain combines TRBV7-3 with TRBJ2-1, with 10 bases that match TRBD2. The ends lost 2 bases at V and 11 bases at J; junction bases unmatched: 12. This CDR3 is built from 16 residues. Germline CDR1 reads SGHTA; CDR2 reads FQGTGA. The CDR3 coding sequence is TGTGCCAGCAGCTTACAAGCGGGGGGGTACGTGAGTAAGCAGTTCTTC. Residues: CASSLQAGGYVSKQFF.

This chain links TRBV5-1 with TRBJ2-2; 9 positions agree with TRBD1. In germline, CDR1 is SGHRS, CDR2 YFSETQ. The CDR3 is 16 amino acids. The trim removed 4 bases at V and 5 bases at J, leaving 9 bases unmatched. CDR3 in DNA: TGCGCCAGCAGCGTTCCCGGGACAGGGAGGACCGGGGAGCTGTTTTTT. Amino acid sequence: CASSVPGTGRTGELFF. Full variable domain (rest looked up from reference TRBV5-1 and TRBJ2-2): KAGVTQTPRYLIKTRGQQVTLSCSPISGHRSVSWYQQTPGQGLQFLFEYFSETQRNKGNFPGRFSGRQFSNSRSEMNVSTLELGDSALYLCASSVPGTGRTGELFFGEGSRLTVL.

V usage is TRBV5-6 and J usage is TRBJ1-1; possible D gene TRBD1, 6 bases. The V gene lost 4 bases and the J gene lost 0 bases, with 19 bases spanning the gap. The germline V gene has CDR1 SGHDT and CDR2 YYEEEE. There are 17 residues in the CDR3. The CDR3 DNA follows: TGTGCCAGCAGCCTCCCGGGGGGGGCGAAGATGAACACTGAAGCTTTCTTT. Amino acid sequence: CASSLPGGAKMNTEAFF.

The V call is TRBV5-6, the J call TRBJ1-2; tentative D call: TRBD1 (5 bases). Trimming removed 4 bases from V and 8 bases from J, with 15 bases in between. The CDR3 length is 13 residues. CDR1 is SGHDT and CDR2 is YYEEEE in the germline V gene. Here the CDR3 reads CASSLDTGGGYTF. CDR3 nucleotides: TGTGCCAGCAGCCTGGACACTGGCGGCGGCTACACCTTC.

The V and J genes are TRBV18 and TRBJ2-2; TRBD1 matches at 9 bases. The junction had 8 bases not matched to a gene; V was cut back by 5 bases and J by 1 base. There are 17 residues in the CDR3. The germline V gene has CDR1 KGHSH and CDR2 LQKENI. For the CDR3, the DNA is TGTGCCAGCTCAAGATCCGGGACAGGGTGGAACACCGGGGAGCTGTTTTTT. It encodes CASSRSGTGWNTGELFF.

This rearrangement joins TRBV7-3 to TRBJ2-1, with TRBD1 as a possible D gene (7 bases). V was trimmed by 2 bases and J by 10 bases, leaving 15 bases between them. Germline CDR1 reads SGHTA; CDR2 reads FQGTGA. The CDR3 totals 14 residues. The chain's CDR3 is CASSLSEGAGEQFF. CDR3 DNA sequence: TGTGCCAGCAGCTTATCGGAGGGGGCGGGCGAGCAGTTCTTC.

The chain is built from TRBV28 and TRBJ1-2; D perhaps matches TRBD1 (5 bases). V gave up 4 bases and J gave up 10 bases, with 19 bases separating them. This CDR3 is built from 14 residues. From germline, CDR1 is MDHEN and CDR2 SYDVKM. The CDR3 DNA reads TGTGCCAGCAGTTCCCCTGGGGCCCGATCCGACTACACCTTC. It yields the protein CASSSPGARSDYTF.

This clone was seen a handful of times. The same CDR3 arises from other DNA sequences in this sample as well. The CDR3 nucleotides read TGTGCCAGCAGCGCGGGACAGGGAGTCTACGAGCAGTACTTC. It encodes CASSAGQGVYEQYF. V usage is TRBV9 and J usage is TRBJ2-7; 9 nucleotides agree with TRBD1. Trimming removed 3 bases from V and 3 bases from J; junction bases left unmatched: 4. The CDR3 loop spans 14 amino acids. CDR1 and CDR2 (germline): SGDLS, YYNGEE.

V is TRBV18 and J is TRBJ2-5, with no clear D. This CDR3 is 14 amino acids long. Germline values: CDR1 KGHSH, CDR2 LQKENI. Trimming left V 1 base short and J 5 bases short, with 11 bases between. CDR3: CASSPQLTGETQYF. CDR3 DNA sequence: TGTGCCAGCTCACCACAGTTGACCGGGGAGACCCAGTACTTC.

This sequence joins TRBV6-5 and TRBJ2-7; TRBD1 is a possible D gene (5 bases). Trimming pared 0 bases from V and 2 bases from J, leaving 11 bases between. Germline CDR1 reads MNHEY; CDR2 reads SVGAGI. The CDR3 contains 15 residues. CDR3 sequence reads: CASSYSTAETYEQYF. For the CDR3, the DNA is TGTGCCAGCAGTTACTCGACAGCAGAAACCTACGAGCAGTACTTC.